One T cell receptor beta chain is described in this entry. The record originates from a study of T cell changes during pregnancy in multiple sclerosis. Per germline, CDR1 SEHNR and CDR2 FQNEAQ (reference sequence). This CDR3 is built from 16 residues. V lost 3 bases and J lost 8; bases outside the gene matches: 8. This table comes from immunoSEQ multiplex PCR, and its TCRdb copy is limited to in-frame clones, with some not included. The profile shows 85,000 to 100,000 clones, approximately 92% of them singletons. The clonotype comes from a female donor with multiple sclerosis, enrolled in a pregnancy study. This chain joins TRBV7-9 and TRBJ2-2, with 11 bases identical to TRBD2. The sample in question was peripheral blood, obtained in the first trimester of pregnancy. CDR3 sequence (DNA): TGTGCCAGCAGCTTTACTAGCGGGAGTAGGTCTGGGGAGCTGTTTTTT. This encodes CASSFTSGSRSGELFF.